This TCR beta chain was captured in a study of cytomegalovirus exposure and HLA in healthy donors. Study-wide background: The same platform was used for the 90 to 150 validation repertoires as for the 650 to 700 first-cohort repertoires, as reported in a later analysis. Study-wide points: Confirmation in vitro established that a few CMV-associated chains were specific for CMV antigens. Among TCR beta chains, those listed as cytomegalovirus-associated numbered over 150.

Regarding this clone: Its antigen is unidentified.

Germline CDR1 SGHAT, CDR2 FQNNGV. V lost 5 bases and J lost 2, with 12 bases in between. The length of the CDR3 is 15 residues. The approximately 120-subject validation cohort, separate from the 666-subject first cohort, included the donors. TCRdb keeps only in-frame clones here, not all; method: immunoSEQ multiplex PCR. The sample consists of around 70,000 clones, less than 95% of them appearing once. Specimen: PBMCs. This chain connects TRBV11-2 to TRBJ2-2; possible D gene TRBD2, 6 bases. This clonotype was sampled from a woman between 18 and 29 years old in good health and CMV-seronegative. DNA for the CDR3: TGTGCCAGCAGCCGGAGGGCCGAAAACACCGGGGAGCTGTTTTTT. It encodes CASSRRAENTGELFF.